One sample yielded the 14 T cell receptor beta chains listed below, sequenced in a study of identical twins. Each CDR3 protein is one row after TCRdb ran MiXCR on the 5' RACE reads. The repertoire holds 460,000 or so distinct CDR3 sequences, approximately 15% seen once, with approximately 0.52% in the top ten. These records were also assigned to another study, of yellow fever vaccine responses in identical twins.

The sequencing input was CD4+ T cells sorted from blood. Receptor source: a woman aged 18 to 35 in good health.

The chain employs TRBV20-1 and TRBJ2-1, with TRBD2 matching 7 bases. The CDR3 loop spans 14 amino acids. Germline CDR1 is DFQATT and CDR2 is SNEGSKA (reference sequence). V lost 6 bases and J lost 6; bases outside the gene matches: 11. DNA for the CDR3: TGCAGTGCACAGCGCGGGAGCTTATCCAATGAGCAGTTCTTC. Encoded protein: CSAQRGSLSNEQFF.

The rearrangement uses TRBV5-1 and TRBJ2-4; the D is unclear. Trimming cost V 0 bases and J 4 bases, with 14 bases left between them. The CDR3 is made up of 16 amino acids. Germline CDR1 and CDR2: SGHRS and YFSETQ. In DNA, the CDR3 is TGCGCCAGCAGCTTGGAGCCACAAAACTTAAAAAACATTCAGTACTTC. This encodes CASSLEPQNLKNIQYF.

The V gene is TRBV7-2, the J gene TRBJ2-7, with D tentatively TRBD1 or TRBD2 (5 bases each). This CDR3 contains 15 residues. The germline V gene encodes CDR1 SGHTA and CDR2 FQGNSA. V gave up 1 base and J gave up 2 bases, with 12 bases separating them. CDR3 protein: CASSLGPGPPYEQYF. The CDR3 DNA reads as TGTGCCAGCAGCTTAGGACCGGGACCTCCCTACGAGCAGTACTTC.

The V gene is TRBV12-3 or TRBV12-4, the J gene TRBJ2-1; D could derive from TRBD1 or TRBD2 (6 bases each). V lost 5 bases to trimming and J lost 2 bases, with 16 bases between them. The CDR3 covers 16 residues. This CDR3 reads CASSPRAGGPYNEQFF. The CDR3 nucleotides read TGTGCCAGCAGTCCCCGGGCCGGGGGCCCCTACAATGAGCAGTTCTTC.

This clonotype came up many times. The chain combines TRBV12-3 or TRBV12-4 with TRBJ2-2, with 9 positions matching TRBD1. Losses at the gene ends were 6 bases for V and 6 bases for J; bases not matched to a gene: 8. The CDR3 spans 15 residues. In DNA form, the CDR3 reads TGTGCCAGCAGCCTCGGACAGGGGCACGCCGGGGAGCTGTTTTTT. This sequence encodes CASSLGQGHAGELFF.

The rearrangement links TRBV6-5 to TRBJ2-7; 10 bases are shared with TRBD2. The junction had 8 bases not matched to a gene; V was cut back by 0 bases and J by 6 bases. Germline loops: CDR1 MNHEY, CDR2 SVGAGI. The CDR3 covers 16 residues. CDR3 sequence (DNA): TGTGCCAGCAGTTACTCGAGGGCTAGCGGGGGAGGCGAGCAGTACTTC. Its protein is CASSYSRASGGGEQYF.

The genes are TRBV20-1 and TRBJ2-5; a weak D match, TRBD1 (6 bases). CDR3 length: 13 residues. Germline CDR1 reads DFQATT; CDR2 reads SNEGSKA (reference sequence). Trimming pared 2 bases from V and 4 bases from J, leaving 11 bases between. CDR3 DNA sequence: TGCAGTGCTAGAAACAGGGAGCCAGAGACCCAGTACTTC. Translation: CSARNREPETQYF.

This clonotype was counted between two and nine times. The gene calls are TRBV3-1 and TRBJ2-7; maybe TRBD1 (6 bases). The V and J ends lost 4 bases and 6 bases respectively, with 10 bases between them. The CDR3 sequence is 12 residues long. Germline CDR1 and CDR2: LGHDT and YNNKEL (reference sequence). In DNA, the CDR3 is TGTGCCAGCAGCCTACAGGGTCGCGAGCAGTACTTC. Encoded protein: CASSLQGREQYF.

The chain has TRBV20-1 and TRBJ1-2; 10 bases align to TRBD1. The germline V gene has CDR1 DFQATT and CDR2 SNEGSKA (reference sequence). After removal of 1 base from V and 4 bases from J, the junction contained 9 bases not matched to a gene. The CDR3 has 16 amino acids. The CDR3 region has the DNA TGCAGTGCTAGAGCCGCGGGACAGGGGCCTAGCTATGGCTACACCTTC. Translated: CSARAAGQGPSYGYTF.

This sequence joins TRBV19 and TRBJ2-1; D possibly uses TRBD1 or TRBD2 (5 bases each). The CDR3 length is 15 residues. Germline V gene sequence: CDR1 LNHDA, CDR2 SQIVND (reference sequence). The V and J ends lost 6 bases and 2 bases respectively, with 14 bases between them. The CDR3 region has the DNA TGTGCCAGTAGGGGGGACCGGACTCCCTACAATGAGCAGTTCTTC. Encoded protein: CASRGDRTPYNEQFF.

This clonotype was seen only a few times. The J gene is TRBJ2-7, the V gene TRBV11-2; TRBD1 is a possible D gene (5 bases). Germline CDR1 is SGHAT and CDR2 is FQNNGV. CDR3 length equals 13 residues. Trimming cost V 3 bases and J 3 bases, with 9 bases left between them. The chain's CDR3 is CASSFTGDYEQYF. In nucleotides, the CDR3 is TGTGCCAGCAGCTTTACAGGAGACTACGAGCAGTACTTC. Supplemented by reference TRBV11-2 and TRBJ2-7, the full variable domain reads EAGVAQSPRYKIIEKRQSVAFWCNPISGHATLYWYQQILGQGPKLLIQFQNNGVVDDSQLPKDRFSAERLKGVDSTLKIQPAKLEDSAVYLCASSFTGDYEQYFGPGTRLTVT.

This clonotype was recorded at least ten times. The CDR3 DNA reads as TGTGCCAGCAGTTACTCAGGGGTCGGAGATGAAAAACTGTTTTTT. Protein product: CASSYSGVGDEKLFF. V is TRBV6-5 and J is TRBJ1-4, with D possibly TRBD1 on 5 matching bases. Trimming removed 0 bases at V and 6 bases at J, with 11 bases between. CDR3 size: 15 residues. CDR1 is MNHEY and CDR2 is SVGAGI in the germline V gene.

This clonotype has only a few counts. The chain joins TRBV7-2 to TRBJ2-3; D possibly matches TRBD1 or TRBD2 (6 bases each). Germline V CDR1 and CDR2: SGHTA, FQGNSA. The V and J ends lost 5 bases and 5 bases respectively, with 20 bases between them. This CDR3 has 16 amino acids. The DNA for the CDR3 is TGTGCCAGCAGCCCCGGAGGGGGGCCGGGTCAAGATACGCAGTATTTT. Translation gives CASSPGGGPGQDTQYF. Filled out from reference TRBV7-2 and TRBJ2-3, the complete variable domain reads GAGVSQSPSNKVTEKGKDVELRCDPISGHTALYWYRQSLGQGLEFLIYFQGNSAPDKSGLPSDRFSAERTGGSVSTLTIQRTQQEDSAVYLCASSPGGGPGQDTQYFGPGTRLTVL.

This clonotype was counted between two and nine times. The genes are TRBV3-1 and TRBJ2-5; D is perhaps TRBD1 or TRBD2 (5 bases each). This CDR3 has 14 amino acids. V lost 4 bases and J lost 0, with 9 bases in between. Germline V gene sequence: CDR1 LGHDT, CDR2 YNNKEL (reference sequence). CDR3 DNA sequence: TGTGCCAGCAGCCGGGACGTACACCAAGAGACCCAGTACTTC. The encoded protein is CASSRDVHQETQYF.